Here is one TCR beta chain with its context. Its cognate antigen is unknown. RNA extraction was followed by reverse transcription into cDNA, which acted as the sequencing template. The method was immunoSEQ multiplex PCR; TCRdb's version includes in-frame clones alone and lacks a portion of them. Of 150,000 to 200,000 clones in the sample, 50% to 75% were seen once. The data derive from a study of CD8+ T cells in alopecia areata. Germline lookup yields CDR1 MNHNY and CDR2 SVGAGI (reference sequence). The CDR3 covers 11 residues. The ends were cut back, 2 bases at V and 10 bases at J, with 6 bases in the middle. The study, taken as a whole, reports: Sequencing of scalp samples also captures resident alphabeta T cells of normal skin.

The sample consisted of CD4+ T cells sorted from blood, taken at week 0. The V and J genes are TRBV6-6 and TRBJ2-1, with D unresolved. The source is a human donor with alopecia areata. CDR3 sequence (DNA): TGTGCCAGCAGTTACCTGTACGAGCAGTTCTTC. This encodes CASSYLYEQFF.